This T cell receptor (beta chain) was recorded in a study of blood T cells in healthy people across ages. Together with a sample-barcoded 5' primer, a J-beta primer mix was included in a second PCR lasting roughly 6 to 12 cycles. TCRdb reprocessed the 5' RACE reads with MiXCR, giving one entry per CDR3 protein. Among approximately 730,000 distinct CDR3 sequences, approximately 55% were seen once, and the ten largest hold roughly two fifths. This TCR came from a man aged 80 or over in good health. The specimen sequenced was blood.

The CDR3 DNA sequence: TGTGCCAGCACCCGAGGACAGTTGAACACTGAAGCTTTCTTT. Translated, it gives CASTRGQLNTEAFF. The chain is built from TRBV12-3 or TRBV12-4 and TRBJ1-1; TRBD1 is a possible D gene (6 bases). Trimming took off 7 bases at V and 0 bases at J, with 12 bases between the two ends. The CDR3 length is 14 residues.